Presented here are 29 T cell receptor beta chains from one specimen sequenced in a study of cytomegalovirus exposure and HLA in healthy donors. The PCR contained 60 Vbeta and 13 Jbeta primers. Profiling relied on immunoSEQ multiplex PCR, and the TCRdb table lists in-frame clones only, not all of them. The sample includes more than 100,000 clones, more than 60% seen only once; the top ten take around 3.7%. Sequencing input: PBMCs. Receptor source: a woman aged 40-49 years in good health and CMV-seronegative.

The rearrangement uses TRBV2 and TRBJ2-5, with 8 bases that match TRBD1. From germline, CDR1 is SNHLY and CDR2 FYNNEI. J was trimmed by 2 bases and V by 3 bases; bases with no gene match: 14. CDR3 length: 18 residues. CDR3 in amino acids: CASSEDSLGTGHQETQYF. The CDR3 coding sequence is TGTGCCAGCAGTGAGGATAGTTTGGGGACAGGTCATCAAGAGACCCAGTACTTC.

The chain couples TRBV7-3 to TRBJ2-6, with D tentatively TRBD1 (6 bases). The CDR3 has 16 amino acids. V was pared by 5 bases and J by 0 bases, with 11 bases between. CDR1 is SGHTA, CDR2 FQGTGA, per germline. In DNA, the CDR3 is TGTGCCAGCAGCCCAGAGACAGGCTCTGGGGCCAACGTCCTGACTTTC. As protein: CASSPETGSGANVLTF. Supplemented by reference TRBV7-3 and TRBJ2-6, the full variable domain reads GAGVSQTPSNKVTEKGKYVELRCDPISGHTALYWYRQSLGQGPEFLIYFQGTGAADDSGLPNDRFFAVRPEGSVSTLKIQRTERGDSAVYLCASSPETGSGANVLTFGAGSRLTVL.

CDR3 sequence reads: CASSSGLENSYEQYF. Written as DNA, the CDR3 is TGTGCCAGCAGCTCCGGACTCGAGAACTCCTACGAGCAGTACTTC. V is TRBV7-2 and J is TRBJ2-7; TRBD2 might be the D (5 bases). Germline lookup yields CDR1 SGHTA and CDR2 FQGNSA. The CDR3 is 15 amino acids. V lost 4 bases and J lost 0, with 13 bases in between.

The chain is built from TRBV19 and TRBJ2-7; TRBD2 might be the D (5 bases). Per germline, CDR1 LNHDA and CDR2 SQIVND (reference sequence). The CDR3 is made up of 13 amino acids. V lost 5 bases and J lost 3, with 11 bases in between. The CDR3 here is CASSRRGNYEQYF. The CDR3 nucleotides read TGTGCCAGTAGTCGCCGGGGAAACTACGAGCAGTACTTC.

CDR3 DNA: TGTGCCAGTAGTGCCACAGGGGGAGGGACTGAAGCTTTCTTT. Protein product: CASSATGGGTEAFF. The V gene is TRBV19, the J gene TRBJ1-1, with TRBD1 matching 8 bases. With 5 bases clipped from V and 5 bases from J, the junction kept 7 bases outside the gene matches. The CDR3 is 14 residues long. Germline loops: CDR1 LNHDA, CDR2 SQIVND (reference sequence).

The rearrangement links TRBV6-5 to TRBJ1-5, with D uncertain. Germline V lookup: CDR1 MNHEY, CDR2 SVGAGI. V was cut by 9 bases and J by 1 base, with 16 bases left in between. This CDR3 has 15 residues. The CDR3 DNA reads TGTGCCAGTAGAAACTCCAGGAAAAGCAATCAGCCCCAGCATTTT. Translating it yields CASRNSRKSNQPQHF.

CDR3 nucleotide sequence: TGTGCCAGCAGCCTCCGGGGGGAAGAGACCCAGTACTTC. It encodes CASSLRGEETQYF. This chain joins TRBV5-8 and TRBJ2-5; the match to TRBD2 covers 7 bases. V lost 4 bases to trimming and J lost 3 bases; unmatched junction nucleotides: 3. The germline CDR1 and CDR2 sequences are SGHTS and YDEGEE. The length of the CDR3 is 13 residues.

This clone was seen just once. The chain carries TRBV6-5 and TRBJ2-7, with D possibly matching TRBD1 (5 bases). With 4 bases removed from V and 3 bases from J, the gap between germline ends came to 16 bases. Germline assignment: CDR1 MNHEY and CDR2 SVGAGI. CDR3 length: 15 amino acids. The CDR3 is CASSFSGQGSYEQYF. As DNA, the CDR3 is TGTGCCAGCAGTTTCAGTGGGCAGGGCAGCTACGAGCAGTACTTC.

The V gene is TRBV5-1, the J gene TRBJ2-1; 8 bases are shared with TRBD2. In germline, CDR1 is SGHRS, CDR2 YFSETQ. The CDR3 totals 15 residues. After removal of 4 bases from V and 8 bases from J, the junction contained 11 bases not matched to a gene. Here the CDR3 DNA reads TGCGCCAGCAGCCCGCAGCGGGGGTCAGTGGATGAGCAGTTCTTC. It specifies CASSPQRGSVDEQFF.

V is TRBV23-1 and J is TRBJ2-7; D is unresolved. TRBV23-1 is flagged as an ORF with uncertain function. The CDR3 extends over 16 amino acids. Trimming left V 4 bases short and J 2 bases short, with 18 bases between. Here the CDR3 DNA reads TGCGCCAGCAGTCGCCCCTCTCTGGGCCCCACCTACGAGCAGTACTTC. Translating it yields CASSRPSLGPTYEQYF.

V and J are TRBV7-9 and TRBJ1-4, with D hard to call. The V and J ends lost 2 bases and 2 bases respectively, with 6 bases between them. The CDR3 is 14 residues long. Germline CDR1 and CDR2: SEHNR and FQNEAQ (reference sequence). CDR3 loop: CASSLRQTNEKLFF. In DNA, the CDR3 is TGTGCCAGCAGCTTACGCCAGACTAATGAAAAACTGTTTTTT.

This chain connects TRBV29-1 to TRBJ2-3; TRBD2 matches 8 bases. V dropped 6 bases and J dropped 3; count of bases not matched to a gene: 8. CDR3 size: 14 residues. Germline V gene sequence: CDR1 SQVTM, CDR2 ANQGSEA. The CDR3 DNA follows: TGCAGCGTCCATCTCCGGGGGGGTACAGATACGCAGTATTTT. This encodes CSVHLRGGTDTQYF.

This clone has only one observation. The genes are TRBV2 and TRBJ1-4; D is unresolved. Trimming removed 2 bases at V and 4 bases at J, with 8 bases between. This CDR3 is built from 14 residues. CDR1 is SNHLY, CDR2 FYNNEI, per germline. The DNA of the CDR3 is TGTGCCAGCAGTGAACTCTCGGTTAATGAAAAACTGTTTTTT. Its translation: CASSELSVNEKLFF. The complete variable domain, with remaining parts taken from reference TRBV2 and TRBJ1-4, reads EPEVTQTPSHQVTQMGQEVILRCVPISNHLYFYWYRQILGQKVEFLVSFYNNEISEKSEIFDDQFSVERPDGSNFTLKIRSTKLEDSAMYFCASSELSVNEKLFFGSGTQLSVL.

This chain links TRBV18 with TRBJ2-5, with unresolved D. CDR3 length equals 15 residues. Trimming shortened V by 2 bases and J by 5 bases, and 15 bases separated the two germline ends. Per the germline V gene, CDR1 is KGHSH and CDR2 is LQKENI. CDR3 sequence: CASSPGPNPPETQYF. The CDR3 region has the DNA TGTGCCAGCTCACCAGGCCCCAACCCCCCGGAGACCCAGTACTTC.

The V gene is TRBV6-5, the J gene TRBJ1-2, with 8 bases matching TRBD1. Germline V gene sequence: CDR1 MNHEY, CDR2 SVGAGI. The CDR3 is 15 amino acids. The V and J ends lost 6 bases and 8 bases, in that order; junction bases with no gene match: 14. The CDR3 region is CASRNPGGHVEGYTF. Here the CDR3 DNA reads TGTGCCAGCAGAAACCCAGGGGGCCATGTGGAAGGCTACACCTTC.

This clone occurred a few times. The rearrangement links TRBV11-2 to TRBJ1-4, with TRBD1 identical over 7 bases. Per the germline V gene, CDR1 is SGHAT and CDR2 is FQNNGV. V shed 5 bases and J 4 bases; nucleotides not matched to a gene: 7. The CDR3 sequence is 15 residues long. CDR3 in DNA: TGTGCCAGCAGCCCAGGCAACAGGGGTAATGAAAAACTGTTTTTT. This gives the protein CASSPGNRGNEKLFF.

This chain links TRBV5-1 with TRBJ2-1; TRBD2 might be the D (6 bases). Germline V lookup: CDR1 SGHRS, CDR2 YFSETQ. Trimming removed 3 bases from V and 10 bases from J, with 17 bases in between. This CDR3 spans 14 amino acids. CDR3 amino acids: CASSSTSAKVEQFF. CDR3 coding DNA: TGCGCCAGCAGCTCGACTAGTGCTAAGGTCGAGCAGTTCTTC.

V is TRBV28 and J is TRBJ1-2; 12 bases are a match to TRBD1. From germline, CDR1 is MDHEN and CDR2 SYDVKM. The CDR3 loop spans 15 amino acids. V lost 5 bases to trimming and J lost 6 bases; unmatched junction nucleotides: 7. CDR3 DNA sequence: TGTGCCAGCAGTCCCCCGGGACAGGGGGCGGATGGCTACACCTTC. Translated, it gives CASSPPGQGADGYTF.

V gene TRBV5-5 combines with J gene TRBJ1-4; no firm D call. The CDR3 has 16 amino acids. Germline values: CDR1 SGHKS, CDR2 YYEKEE (reference sequence). V lost 2 bases, J lost 0 bases, and 11 bases lay in between. CDR3 sequence: CASSFGGETTNEKLFF. The CDR3 DNA sequence: TGTGCCAGCAGCTTCGGCGGGGAGACAACTAATGAAAAACTGTTTTTT.

This clone was counted between two and nine times. The rearrangement uses TRBV9 and TRBJ2-3, with 7 bases fitting TRBD2. CDR3 length: 14 residues. Germline V gene data show CDR1 as SGDLS and CDR2 as YYNGEE. J gave up 4 bases and V 2 bases, and 4 bases lay outside the gene matches. The CDR3 region is CASSVRGRADTQYF. The CDR3 bases are TGTGCCAGCAGCGTCCGGGGGAGGGCAGATACGCAGTATTTT.

This rearrangement joins TRBV6-5 to TRBJ2-4; TRBD2 agrees at 10 bases. Per germline, CDR1 MNHEY and CDR2 SVGAGI. The CDR3 runs to 15 residues. The J segment lost 8 bases and the V segment lost 6 bases, leaving 10 bases of the junction unmatched. The CDR3 sequence: CASSPEAGGPDIQYF. The CDR3 nucleotides are TGTGCCAGCAGCCCGGAAGCGGGAGGGCCCGACATTCAGTACTTC.

This clone was observed a few times. This chain uses TRBV6-6 with TRBJ2-2; the match to TRBD2 covers 11 bases. Germline lookup yields CDR1 MNHNY and CDR2 SVGAGI (reference sequence). The junction had 4 bases not matched to a gene; V was cut back by 6 bases and J by 7 bases. CDR3 length equals 14 residues. CDR3 DNA sequence: TGTGCCAGCAGAGTAGCGGGAGGGGTCGGGGAGCTGTTTTTT. It translates to CASRVAGGVGELFF.

This clone was seen a handful of times. The V and J genes are TRBV29-1 and TRBJ1-2; D is undetermined. The CDR3 has 18 residues. Germline lookup yields CDR1 SQVTM and CDR2 ANQGSEA. Trimming pared 2 bases from V and 2 bases from J, leaving 24 bases between. CDR3 sequence (DNA): TGCAGCGTTGAAAAGGTCGGGGAGGAGAAGCGTAGAAACTATGGCTACACCTTC. This sequence encodes CSVEKVGEEKRRNYGYTF.

The J gene is TRBJ1-2, the V gene TRBV23-1; D is perhaps TRBD1 (5 bases). TRBV23-1 is identified as an open reading frame with a role that is uncertain. Trimming cost V 0 bases and J 2 bases, with 10 bases left between them. This CDR3 region has 15 residues. The CDR3 sequence: CASSQSGGRNYGYTF. CDR3 sequence (DNA): TGCGCCAGCAGTCAATCGGGGGGGAGAAACTATGGCTACACCTTC.

The genes are TRBV14 and TRBJ2-7, with 10 bases identical to TRBD1. The CDR3 is 15 residues long. The germline V gene encodes CDR1 SGHDN and CDR2 FVKESK. Trimming cost V 4 bases and J 4 bases; bases outside gene matches: 7. The CDR3 DNA sequence: TGTGCCAGCAGCCGTTCGGGACAGGGGCGGTACGAGCAGTACTTC. Its translation: CASSRSGQGRYEQYF.

The genes are TRBV4-1 and TRBJ2-2, with a possible D match to TRBD1 (6 bases). Per the germline V gene, CDR1 is MGHRA and CDR2 is YSYEKL. Trimming took 1 base from V and 6 from J, leaving 18 bases between them. This CDR3 is 17 amino acids long. CDR3 protein: CASSQAVGDIRAGELFF. In DNA, the CDR3 is TGCGCCAGCAGCCAAGCCGTGGGGGACATTCGAGCCGGGGAGCTGTTTTTT.

This clone was seen once. The rearrangement links TRBV30 to TRBJ2-7; weak D call: TRBD1 (6 bases). The V and J ends lost 3 bases and 3 bases respectively, with 12 bases between them. Germline-derived CDR1 and CDR2 are GTSNPN and SVGIG (reference sequence). The CDR3 runs 13 residues. The CDR3 loop reads CAWSRDTDYEQYF. The CDR3 DNA reads TGTGCCTGGAGCCGGGACACGGACTACGAGCAGTACTTC.

This chain connects TRBV5-1 to TRBJ2-5, with 7 bases lining up with TRBD1. With 5 bases clipped from V and 2 bases from J, the junction kept 9 bases outside the gene matches. In germline, CDR1 is SGHRS, CDR2 YFSETQ. The CDR3 is 15 amino acids. CDR3 protein: CASSFTDRAQETQYF. The CDR3 DNA follows: TGCGCCAGCAGTTTCACAGACAGGGCTCAAGAGACCCAGTACTTC.

This rearrangement joins TRBV6-6 to TRBJ2-3, with D perhaps matching TRBD2 (5 bases). Per germline, CDR1 MNHNY and CDR2 SVGAGI (reference sequence). There are 15 residues in the CDR3. The V end was cut by 7 bases, the J end by 0 bases, with 14 bases between. CDR3 DNA: TGTGCCAGCACCCTCGGAGGCTCTAGCACAGATACGCAGTATTTT. This translates into CASTLGGSSTDTQYF.